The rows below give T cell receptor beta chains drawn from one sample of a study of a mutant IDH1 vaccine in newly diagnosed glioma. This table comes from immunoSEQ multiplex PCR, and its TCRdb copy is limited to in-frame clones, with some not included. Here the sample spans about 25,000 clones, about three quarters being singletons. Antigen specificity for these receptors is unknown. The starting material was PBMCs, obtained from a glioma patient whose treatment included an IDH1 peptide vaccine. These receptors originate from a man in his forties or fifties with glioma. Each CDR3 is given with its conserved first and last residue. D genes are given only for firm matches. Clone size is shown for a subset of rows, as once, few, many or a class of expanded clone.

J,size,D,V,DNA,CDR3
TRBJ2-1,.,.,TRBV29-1,TGCAGCGTTGAAGAACCTCCTGGGAATGAGCAGTTCTTC,CSVEEPPGNEQFF
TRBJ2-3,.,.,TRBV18,TGTGCCAGCTCACCGGGTACTAGCCGAGGCACAGATACGCAGTATTTT,CASSPGTSRGTDTQYF
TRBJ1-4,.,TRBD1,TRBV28,TGTGCCAGCAGTTTAATGGGACAGGGTAATGAAAAACTGTTTTTT,CASSLMGQGNEKLFF
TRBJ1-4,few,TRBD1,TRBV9,TGTGCCAGCAGCGGCCAAGGGGGACAGGTTAATGAAAAACTGTTTTTT,CASSGQGGQVNEKLFF
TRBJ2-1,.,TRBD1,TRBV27,TGTGCCAGCAGGATCAGGGGGCAGGAGAATGAGCAGTTCTTC,CASRIRGQENEQFF
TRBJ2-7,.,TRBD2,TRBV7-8,TGTGCCAGCAGCCGGCTAGCGGGACCGTCCTACGAGCAGTACTTC,CASSRLAGPSYEQYF
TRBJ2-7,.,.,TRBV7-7,TGTGCCAGCAGCTTCGCTCAAGGCTACGAGCAGTACTTC,CASSFAQGYEQYF
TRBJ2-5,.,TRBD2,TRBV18,TGTGCCAGCTCACTGCTAGCGGGAGGGACGGAGACCCAGTACTTC,CASSLLAGGTETQYF
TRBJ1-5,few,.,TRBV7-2,TGTGCCAGCAGCTCGGGAGCCGATCAGCCCCAGCATTTT,CASSSGADQPQHF
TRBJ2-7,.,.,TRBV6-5,TGTGCCAGCAGCCCGGTTGGAGGTGAGCAGTACTTC,CASSPVGGEQYF
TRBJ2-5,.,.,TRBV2,TGTGCCTCAATCGAAGGGTGGTCTCAGGAGACCCAGTACTTC,CASIEGWSQETQYF
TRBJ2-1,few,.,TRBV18,TGTGCCAGCTCACCAAAGGATCAGGTCAACAATGAGCAGTTCTTC,CASSPKDQVNNEQFF
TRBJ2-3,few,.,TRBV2,TGTGCCAGCAGAGCACTAGATGGGGTCACAGATACGCAGTATTTT,CASRALDGVTDTQYF
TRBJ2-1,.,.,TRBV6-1,TGTGCCAGCAGTGAAAGTCTGCCCCTCTACAATGAGCAGTTCTTC,CASSESLPLYNEQFF
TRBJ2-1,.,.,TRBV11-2,TGTGCCAGCAGCTTAACCCTAGCTTTCTACGATGAGCAGTTCTTC,CASSLTLAFYDEQFF
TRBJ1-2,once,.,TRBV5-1,TGCGCCAGCAGCTTGGGGCAGGCCGGCCGGGCGGGTGGCTACACCTTC,CASSLGQAGRAGGYTF
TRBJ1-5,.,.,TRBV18,TGTGCCAGCTCCGCGACCGGGGGCAGGGGCAATCAGCCCCAGCATTTT,CASSATGGRGNQPQHF
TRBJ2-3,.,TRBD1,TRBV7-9,TGTGCCAGCAGCAGGACAGGGGGCATTATTTTGGATACGCAGTATTTT,CASSRTGGIILDTQYF
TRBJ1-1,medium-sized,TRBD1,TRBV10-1,TGCGCCGCCGACAGGGATTTGCCTGAAGCTTTCTTT,CAADRDLPEAFF
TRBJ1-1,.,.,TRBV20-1,TGCAGTGCTATGGCGCATGCAGCTTTCTTT,CSAMAHAAFF
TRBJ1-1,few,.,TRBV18,TGTGCCAGCTCACCGGATCGGACGCCCGGAAACACTGAAGCTTTCTTT,CASSPDRTPGNTEAFF
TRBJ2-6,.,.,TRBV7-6,TGTGCCAGCAGCCAGGGACGGCTCTCTGGGGCCAACGTCCTGACTTTC,CASSQGRLSGANVLTF